These 30 T cell receptor beta chains came from one sample sequenced in a study of cytomegalovirus exposure and HLA in healthy donors. This PCR relied on a set of 60 Vbeta primers and 13 Jbeta primers. The assay was immunoSEQ multiplex PCR, and TCRdb's table has in-frame clones only and misses some. The sample consists of roughly 130,000 clones, about 72% of them appearing once. The sequenced sample was PBMCs. The receptors come from a young man in good health and CMV-seropositive.

V gene TRBV4-2 combines with J gene TRBJ2-1; no definite D call. This CDR3 has 14 residues. CDR1 is LGHNA and CDR2 is YNFKEQ in the germline V gene. The ends were cut back, 1 base at V and 4 bases at J, with 8 bases in the middle. CDR3 DNA sequence: TGTGCCAGCAGCCAAGTCTTTAGATACAATGAGCAGTTCTTC. Protein: CASSQVFRYNEQFF.

J is TRBJ1-2 and V is TRBV6-5; D remains unclear. The CDR3 contains 14 residues. V was pared by 5 bases and J by 8 bases, with 18 bases between. Germline assignment: CDR1 MNHEY and CDR2 SVGAGI. The CDR3 region is CASSEFEGSQGYTF. For the CDR3, the DNA is TGTGCCAGCAGTGAATTCGAGGGATCGCAGGGCTACACCTTC.

The chain couples TRBV27 to TRBJ1-1; 7 bases are shared with TRBD1. CDR1 and CDR2 from the germline V gene are MNHEY and SMNVEV (reference sequence). This CDR3 contains 14 residues. Trimming cost V 2 bases and J 5 bases; bases outside gene matches: 5. CDR3 coding DNA: TGTGCCAGCAGTTTAAAGGGGGCAGGGACTGAAGCTTTCTTT. It yields the protein CASSLKGAGTEAFF.

The CDR3 DNA follows: TGTGCCAGCAGCACCACAGGGGAATTTGAAACAGATACGCAGTATTTT. This sequence encodes CASSTTGEFETDTQYF. The chain links TRBV5-4 to TRBJ2-3; 7 nucleotides align to TRBD1. Germline CDR1 and CDR2: SGHNT and YYREEE (reference sequence). The CDR3 is 16 amino acids. V was clipped by 4 bases and J by 3 bases; unmatched bases: 11.

The chain has TRBV2 and TRBJ2-5; 7 positions match TRBD1. Near its end, the DNA agrees better with TRBJ2-7, so the J call may be wrong. Germline V CDR1 and CDR2: SNHLY, FYNNEI. The length of the CDR3 is 16 residues. The CDR3 reads CASTGLGGSLSYEQYF. CDR3 in DNA: TGTGCCAGCACCGGATTAGGGGGCTCCCTCTCCTACGAGCAGTACTTC.

The rearrangement uses TRBV19 and TRBJ2-2, with 11 bases identical to TRBD1. Germline V gene sequence: CDR1 LNHDA, CDR2 SQIVND (reference sequence). Trimming removed 5 bases from V and 6 bases from J; junction bases left unmatched: 8. The CDR3 sequence is 16 residues long. The CDR3 nucleotides are TGTGCCAGTAGTCCCAGGACAGGGGGCGTTTCCGGGGAGCTGTTTTTT. Protein product: CASSPRTGGVSGELFF. Filled out from reference TRBV19 and TRBJ2-2, the complete variable domain reads DGGITQSPKYLFRKEGQNVTLSCEQNLNHDAMYWYRQDPGQGLRLIYYSQIVNDFQKGDIAEGYSVSREKKESFPLTVTSAQKNPTAFYLCASSPRTGGVSGELFFGEGSRLTVL.

Details on this clone: At one end the junction does not follow the germline gene, possibly because of a read error. The gene calls are TRBV29-1 and TRBJ2-3; TRBD2 agrees at 14 bases. This CDR3 has 11 residues. Germline V gene data show CDR1 as SQVTM and CDR2 as ANQGSEA. CDR3 DNA: TGCAGCGTCTGGGGGACTAGCGGGAGTCATTTT. Residues: CSVWGTSGSHF.

The V call is TRBV4-3, the J call TRBJ2-1; TRBD2 agrees at 12 bases. The germline CDR1 and CDR2 sequences are LGHNA and YSLEER. The length of the CDR3 is 15 residues. Trimming cost V 4 bases and J 8 bases; bases outside gene matches: 6. This CDR3 is CASSRGTSGWYEQFF. CDR3 DNA: TGCGCCAGCAGCCGAGGGACTAGCGGGTGGTATGAGCAGTTCTTC.

The chain employs TRBV29-1 and TRBJ1-2; 8 nucleotides line up with TRBD1. CDR1 and CDR2 from the germline V gene are SQVTM and ANQGSEA. The CDR3 runs to 13 residues. Trimming removed 3 bases from V and 3 bases from J; junction bases left unmatched: 3. CDR3 DNA sequence: TGCAGCGTTGATCCGGGACAGGACTATGGCTACACCTTC. Its protein product is CSVDPGQDYGYTF.

This clone has a handful of counts. The CDR3 nucleotides are TGTGCCAGCAGTGACCCGACGGGGGGAGGTACTGAAGCTTTCTTT. Translating it yields CASSDPTGGGTEAFF. This chain joins TRBV25-1 and TRBJ1-1, with D tentatively TRBD1 (5 bases). V shed 3 bases and J shed 5 bases, with 16 bases lying between them. CDR3 length equals 15 residues. Germline V gene sequence: CDR1 MGHDK, CDR2 SYGVNS.

A few counts support this clone. The chain employs TRBV7-6 and TRBJ2-1; D gene unclear. This CDR3 spans 15 amino acids. Trimming took 0 bases from V and 0 from J, leaving 6 bases between them. CDR1 is SGHVS, CDR2 FNYEAQ, per germline. Here the CDR3 reads CASSLATSSYNEQFF. The DNA of the CDR3 is TGTGCCAGCAGCTTAGCCACGAGCTCCTACAATGAGCAGTTCTTC.

This clone appeared a single time. This chain uses TRBV6-1 with TRBJ1-2; maybe TRBD1 (5 bases). Trimming removed 3 bases at V and 2 bases at J, with 13 bases between. The CDR3 is made up of 15 amino acids. Germline CDR1 reads MNHNS; CDR2 reads SASEGT. The CDR3 here is CASSDSQARNYGYTF. The CDR3 coding sequence is TGTGCCAGCAGTGATTCACAGGCCAGAAACTATGGCTACACCTTC.

This clone turned up a few times. The chain carries TRBV18 and TRBJ2-1; TRBD2 aligns across 12 bases. This CDR3 is 15 amino acids long. V gave up 5 bases and J gave up 8 bases; unmatched junction bases: 7. CDR1 and CDR2 from the germline V gene are KGHSH and LQKENI. The CDR3 is CASSTTSGSGDEQFF. CDR3 sequence (DNA): TGTGCCAGCTCAACGACTAGCGGGAGTGGGGATGAGCAGTTCTTC.

V and J are TRBV5-6 and TRBJ2-3, with D maybe TRBD1 (5 bases). This CDR3 region has 15 residues. Trimming cost V 2 bases and J 0 bases, with 10 bases left between them. The V gene's germline CDR1 is SGHDT and CDR2 YYEEEE. CDR3 loop: CASSFATVSTDTQYF. The DNA for the CDR3 is TGTGCCAGCAGCTTTGCGACAGTGAGCACAGATACGCAGTATTTT.

This clone came up once. The gene calls are TRBV5-1 and TRBJ2-3; 7 bases map to TRBD2. There are 15 residues in the CDR3. CDR1 is SGHRS, CDR2 YFSETQ, per germline. V gave up 0 bases and J gave up 3 bases; unmatched junction bases: 4. CDR3 in DNA: TGCGCCAGCAGCTTGGTGGCGGGGGAGACAGATACGCAGTATTTT. Its translation: CASSLVAGETDTQYF.

This chain uses TRBV6-5 with TRBJ1-1; a possible D gene is TRBD1 (5 bases). Trimming shortened V by 0 bases and J by 10 bases, and 12 bases separated the two germline ends. The germline V gene has CDR1 MNHEY and CDR2 SVGAGI. This CDR3 has 13 amino acids. The CDR3 reads CASSYSGGEGAFF. The CDR3 DNA sequence: TGTGCCAGCAGTTACTCGGGGGGAGAGGGAGCTTTCTTT.

This chain connects TRBV4-1 to TRBJ1-3, with unresolved D. V was shortened by 0 bases and J by 0 bases, with 9 bases between the two germline ends. Germline CDR1 MGHRA, CDR2 YSYEKL. The CDR3 sequence is 16 residues long. The CDR3 nucleotides are TGCGCCAGCAGCCAAGAAATGGCAGACTCTGGAAACACCATATATTTT. Protein: CASSQEMADSGNTIYF.

V gene TRBV18 combines with J gene TRBJ2-7; 8 bases fit TRBD1. Germline V gene data show CDR1 as KGHSH and CDR2 as LQKENI. The CDR3 has 16 residues. Losses at the gene ends were 2 bases for V and 5 bases for J; bases not matched to a gene: 11. This CDR3 is CASSPNLGQGEDEQYF. CDR3 nucleotides: TGTGCCAGCTCACCAAATCTTGGACAGGGAGAGGACGAGCAGTACTTC.

The chain employs TRBV5-1 and TRBJ2-2; 15 nucleotides line up with TRBD2. Germline V gives CDR1 SGHRS, CDR2 YFSETQ. V lost 4 bases and J lost 6; bases outside the gene matches: 4. The CDR3 spans 16 residues. The CDR3 DNA sequence: TGCGCCAGCAGCCTGGGACTAGCGGGAGGCGCCGGGGAGCTGTTTTTT. Protein: CASSLGLAGGAGELFF.

This chain uses TRBV4-1 with TRBJ1-2; no reliable D call. Trimming took 3 bases from V and 0 from J, leaving 11 bases between them. The CDR3 loop spans 15 amino acids. Per the germline V gene, CDR1 is MGHRA and CDR2 is YSYEKL. This CDR3 is CASSHLSGTNYGYTF. CDR3 nucleotide sequence: TGCGCCAGCAGCCACCTCAGCGGAACTAACTATGGCTACACCTTC.

This chain links TRBV5-6 with TRBJ1-4; possibly TRBD1 for D (5 bases). The ends were cut back, 0 bases at V and 5 bases at J, with 5 bases in the middle. The germline gives CDR1 SGHDT, CDR2 YYEEEE. The CDR3 extends over 13 amino acids. DNA for the CDR3: TGTGCCAGCAGCTTGGGACAGAATGAAAAACTGTTTTTT. It yields the protein CASSLGQNEKLFF.

The chain is built from TRBV20-1 and TRBJ1-2, with D possibly matching TRBD1 (5 bases). This CDR3 contains 11 residues. Trimming removed 8 bases from V and 4 bases from J, with 11 bases in between. The germline gives CDR1 DFQATT, CDR2 SNEGSKA (reference sequence). CDR3 amino acids: CSYPGGYGYTF. The CDR3 bases are TGCAGTTACCCGGGGGGCTATGGCTACACCTTC.

The V and J genes are TRBV19 and TRBJ1-1; a weak D match, TRBD1 (5 bases). The V end lost 3 bases, the J end lost 1 base, and 12 bases lay between the germline ends. Germline CDR1 is LNHDA and CDR2 is SQIVND (reference sequence). CDR3 length: 15 amino acids. Here the CDR3 reads CASSIKGQANTEAFF. CDR3 coding DNA: TGTGCCAGTAGTATTAAAGGACAAGCGAACACTGAAGCTTTCTTT.

This clone was observed once. The chain employs TRBV5-8 and TRBJ2-3; 8 positions agree with TRBD2. Germline CDR1 is SGHTS and CDR2 is YDEGEE. This CDR3 has 16 amino acids. V lost 1 base to trimming and J lost 4 bases; unmatched junction nucleotides: 8. CDR3 amino acids: CASSLMSGRASDTQYF. For the CDR3, the DNA is TGTGCCAGCAGCTTGATGAGCGGGAGAGCCTCAGATACGCAGTATTTT.

This clone was seen only once. The V gene is TRBV6-1, the J gene TRBJ2-7; no clear D gene. The germline V and J ends were trimmed by 2 bases and 6 bases, with 20 bases remaining between them. The length of the CDR3 is 16 residues. Per the germline V gene, CDR1 is MNHNS and CDR2 is SASEGT. CDR3 in amino acids: CASSENGGFVIVEQYF. The CDR3 DNA reads TGTGCCAGCAGTGAAAATGGCGGATTCGTGATTGTCGAGCAGTACTTC.

The gene calls are TRBV2 and TRBJ2-5, with TRBD2 matching 7 bases. Germline assignment: CDR1 SNHLY and CDR2 FYNNEI. The CDR3 is 16 residues long. The V gene end was trimmed by 0 bases and the J gene end by 7 bases; junction bases not matched to a gene: 11. This CDR3 reads CASSEAASGGLGTQYF. CDR3 nucleotide sequence: TGTGCCAGCAGTGAAGCGGCTAGCGGAGGCTTAGGGACCCAGTACTTC.

About this clone: Additional DNA sequences in this sample encode the identical CDR3. The V gene is TRBV6-6, the J gene TRBJ2-1; D remains unclear. V lost 5 bases to trimming and J lost 6 bases, with 5 bases between them. Germline V gene data show CDR1 as MNHNY and CDR2 as SVGAGI (reference sequence). The CDR3 totals 11 residues. The CDR3 is CASSPSNEQFF. Here the CDR3 DNA reads TGTGCCAGCAGTCCTAGCAATGAGCAGTTCTTC.

In this sample, this clone turned up a few times. This rearrangement joins TRBV12-5 to TRBJ2-1; 8 positions agree with TRBD2. Germline CDR1 is LGHNT and CDR2 is FRNRAP. The length of the CDR3 is 15 residues. The V gene end was trimmed by 4 bases and the J gene end by 7 bases; junction bases not matched to a gene: 9. In DNA form, the CDR3 reads TGTGCTAGTGGTTCTCCGGGACTAGTTGGTAATGAGCAGTTCTTC. Protein sequence: CASGSPGLVGNEQFF. Looking up the rest from reference TRBV12-5 and TRBJ2-1 gives the full variable domain: DARVTQTPRHKVTEMGQEVTMRCQPILGHNTVFWYRQTMMQGLELLAYFRNRAPLDDSGMPKDRFSAEMPDATLATLKIQPSEPRDSAVYFCASGSPGLVGNEQFFGPGTRLTVL.

The V call is TRBV15, the J call TRBJ2-7, with TRBD2 as a possible D gene (6 bases). CDR1 LNHNV and CDR2 YYDKDF come from the germline V gene (reference sequence). There are 14 residues in the CDR3. The V gene lost 5 bases and the J gene lost 0 bases, with 11 bases spanning the gap. CDR3 DNA sequence: TGTGCCACCAGCCGAGGAGGGTCCTCCTACGAGCAGTACTTC. This gives the protein CATSRGGSSYEQYF. The full variable domain, in which reference TRBV15 and TRBJ2-7 provide the parts outside the CDR3, is DAMVIQNPRYQVTQFGKPVTLSCSQTLNHNVMYWYQQKSSQAPKLLFHYYDKDFNNEADTPDNFQSRRPNTSFCFLDIRSPGLGDTAMYLCATSRGGSSYEQYFGPGTRLTVT.

The V gene is TRBV18, the J gene TRBJ1-2; TRBD1 matches 7 bases. Germline loops: CDR1 KGHSH, CDR2 LQKENI. The CDR3 is 15 residues long. V shed 6 bases and J 1 base; nucleotides not matched to a gene: 8. The CDR3 loop reads CASSPTGSDNYGYTF. CDR3 nucleotide sequence: TGTGCCAGCTCCCCGACAGGGTCCGATAACTATGGCTACACCTTC.